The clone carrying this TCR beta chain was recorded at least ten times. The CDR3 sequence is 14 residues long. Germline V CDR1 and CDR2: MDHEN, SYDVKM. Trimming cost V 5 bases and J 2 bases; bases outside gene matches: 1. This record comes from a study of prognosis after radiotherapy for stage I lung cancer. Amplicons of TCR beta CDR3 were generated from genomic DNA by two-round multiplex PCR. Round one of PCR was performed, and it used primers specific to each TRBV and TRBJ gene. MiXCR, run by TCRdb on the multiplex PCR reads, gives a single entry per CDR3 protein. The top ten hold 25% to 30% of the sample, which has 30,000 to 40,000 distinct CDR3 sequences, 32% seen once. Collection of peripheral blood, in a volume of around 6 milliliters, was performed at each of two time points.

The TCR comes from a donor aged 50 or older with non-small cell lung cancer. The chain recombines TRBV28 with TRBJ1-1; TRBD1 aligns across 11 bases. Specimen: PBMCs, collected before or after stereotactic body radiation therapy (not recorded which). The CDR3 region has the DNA TGTGCCAGCAGTCGGACAGGGGGCAACACTGAAGCTTTCTTT. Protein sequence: CASSRTGGNTEAFF.